What follows are 5 T cell receptor beta chains derived from one specimen sequenced in a study of blood T cell repertoires in COVID-19. Measured with immunoSEQ multiplex PCR; TCRdb has only the in-frame clones, and not every one. The table lists 180,000 or so clones, 80% to 90% of them singletons, with roughly 7.8% in the top ten. Material: peripheral blood. The receptors shown here come from a man aged 55 to 70 with acute or convalescent COVID-19.

This clone was detected once. The chain employs TRBV19 and TRBJ2-1; 9 bases agree with TRBD1. This CDR3 contains 15 residues. Germline V gene data show CDR1 as LNHDA and CDR2 as SQIVND (reference sequence). Trimming cost V 1 base and J 10 bases; bases outside gene matches: 8. The CDR3 DNA sequence: TGTGCCAGTAGTATAGCGGGACAGGGTCGCGGAGAGCAGTTCTTC. This codes for CASSIAGQGRGEQFF.

The V and J genes are TRBV5-1 and TRBJ2-5; tentatively, D is TRBD2 (5 bases). Deletions cut 0 bases from V and 5 bases from J, with 8 bases between. Germline CDR1 SGHRS, CDR2 YFSETQ. This CDR3 spans 13 amino acids. CDR3 sequence (DNA): TGCGCCAGCAGCTTGGTACTAGGGGAGACCCAGTACTTC. Encoded protein: CASSLVLGETQYF.

The V and J genes are TRBV20-1 and TRBJ2-1; D possibly corresponds to TRBD2 (5 bases). Germline V lookup: CDR1 DFQATT, CDR2 SNEGSKA (reference sequence). The CDR3 runs to 10 residues. The V end was cut by 6 bases, the J end by 8 bases, with 8 bases between. The CDR3 sequence is CSAEDDEQFF. The CDR3 coding sequence is TGCAGTGCGGAGGATGATGAGCAGTTCTTC.

The chain links TRBV19 to TRBJ2-2; TRBD1 matches 9 bases. The CDR3 contains 18 residues. Germline V gene data show CDR1 as LNHDA and CDR2 as SQIVND (reference sequence). V gave up 2 bases and J gave up 3 bases; unmatched junction bases: 10. CDR3 loop: CASSILGGTGTHTGELFF. The CDR3 DNA sequence: TGTGCCAGTAGTATACTTGGGGGGACAGGGACCCACACCGGGGAGCTGTTTTTT.

The V gene is TRBV3-1 (or the pseudogene TRBV3-2), the J gene TRBJ2-7; D is possibly TRBD1 (6 bases). This CDR3 has 14 amino acids. Germline V lookup: CDR1 LGHDT, CDR2 YNNKEL (reference sequence). V lost 4 bases to trimming and J lost 5 bases, with 15 bases between them. For the CDR3, the DNA is TGTGCCAGCAGCCGGGCAGGGGAAGGGAACGAGCAGTACTTC. This gives the protein CASSRAGEGNEQYF.